This T cell receptor (beta chain) was identified during a study of T cells after somatic rescue of genetic block. The germline gives CDR1 SGHAT, CDR2 FQNNGV. The junction had 9 bases not matched to a gene; V was cut back by 5 bases and J by 6 bases. This CDR3 has 15 amino acids. Sequencing used immunoSEQ multiplex PCR; TCRdb keeps in-frame clones, though not all of them. The table records around 67,000 clones, 90% to 95% of them present only once. The sequence derives from a middle-aged man. The chain couples TRBV11-2 to TRBJ2-7; 11 bases align to TRBD2. What was sequenced was peripheral blood mononuclear cells (PBMCs). CDR3 amino acids: CASSNSALAGGEQYF. CDR3 bases: TGTGCCAGCAGCAACTCGGCGCTAGCGGGAGGCGAGCAGTACTTC.